A selection of T cell receptor beta chains follows, all from one sample in a study of PD-1 blockade in classical Hodgkin lymphoma. Here immunoSEQ multiplex PCR was the method, and the copy in TCRdb shows in-frame clones only, minus some. The sample holds some 60,000 clones, roughly nine tenths seen once. Sequenced here: peripheral blood mononuclear cells (PBMCs), sampled at baseline. These receptors all stem from a human donor with classical Hodgkin lymphoma. CDR3s include the opening cysteine and the closing phenylalanine or tryptophan. The order of the fields is J gene, V gene, D gene, clone size, CDR3 protein, CDR3 DNA. The D gene is left open where the match is weak. Only some rows state a clone size, as once, few, many or a class for expanded clones.

j_gene: TRBJ1-3
v_gene: TRBV7-8
d_gene: -
abundance: -
CDR3aa: CASSLAPPGGYTIYF
CDR3nt: TGTGCCAGCAGCTTAGCCCCCCCGGGGGGGTACACCATATATTTT

j_gene: TRBJ2-7
v_gene: TRBV4-1
d_gene: -
abundance: -
CDR3aa: CASSQDFPGTPKVYEQYF
CDR3nt: TGCGCCAGCAGCCAAGATTTCCCAGGGACCCCAAAGGTCTACGAGCAGTACTTC

j_gene: TRBJ2-5
v_gene: TRBV5-1
d_gene: -
abundance: -
CDR3aa: CASSLTYRETQYF
CDR3nt: TGCGCCAGCAGCTTGACCTATCGAGAGACCCAGTACTTC

j_gene: TRBJ1-5
v_gene: TRBV30
d_gene: -
abundance: -
CDR3aa: CAWSRFDWAGRSNQPQHF
CDR3nt: TGTGCCTGGAGTAGATTCGATTGGGCCGGACGTAGCAATCAGCCCCAGCATTTT

j_gene: TRBJ2-3
v_gene: TRBV9
d_gene: -
abundance: -
CDR3aa: CASSAGHLNTQYF
CDR3nt: TGTGCCAGCAGCGCGGGACATCTAAATACGCAGTATTTT

j_gene: TRBJ1-5
v_gene: TRBV10-3
d_gene: TRBD1
abundance: -
CDR3aa: CAISESDRVRLQPQHF
CDR3nt: TGTGCCATCAGTGAGTCGGACAGGGTGAGGCTTCAGCCCCAGCATTTT

j_gene: TRBJ2-3
v_gene: TRBV19
d_gene: -
abundance: -
CDR3aa: CASTGGRTDTQYF
CDR3nt: TGTGCCAGTACGGGGGGCCGCACAGATACGCAGTATTTT

j_gene: TRBJ1-1
v_gene: TRBV10-2
d_gene: TRBD1
abundance: -
CDR3aa: CASIRAGTGVFMAEAFF
CDR3nt: TGCGCCAGCATTCGGGCCGGGACAGGGGTGTTTATGGCTGAAGCTTTCTTT

j_gene: TRBJ1-2
v_gene: TRBV6-5
d_gene: TRBD1
abundance: -
CDR3aa: CASSYDTGQGANGYTF
CDR3nt: TGTGCCAGCAGTTACGACACGGGACAGGGGGCAAATGGCTACACCTTC

j_gene: TRBJ2-5
v_gene: TRBV9
d_gene: TRBD1
abundance: once
CDR3aa: CASSVEGTGRETQYF
CDR3nt: TGTGCCAGCAGCGTAGAGGGGACAGGGCGGGAGACCCAGTACTTC

j_gene: TRBJ1-2
v_gene: TRBV30
d_gene: -
abundance: -
CDR3aa: CAWSDGYGYTF
CDR3nt: TGTGCCTGGAGTGACGGGTATGGCTACACCTTC

j_gene: TRBJ2-1
v_gene: TRBV19
d_gene: -
abundance: -
CDR3aa: CASSLTPLSLLSSYNEQFF
CDR3nt: TGTGCCAGTAGTCTCACCCCACTATCACTCCTTAGCTCCTACAATGAGCAGTTCTTC

j_gene: TRBJ1-5
v_gene: TRBV29-1
d_gene: -
abundance: -
CDR3aa: CSVQVPHQPQHF
CDR3nt: TGCAGCGTACAGGTCCCCCATCAGCCCCAGCATTTT

j_gene: TRBJ2-7
v_gene: TRBV27
d_gene: TRBD1
abundance: once
CDR3aa: CASSPGQGMDEQYF
CDR3nt: TGTGCCAGCAGTCCTGGACAGGGAATGGATGAGCAGTACTTC

j_gene: TRBJ1-5
v_gene: TRBV19
d_gene: TRBD1
abundance: -
CDR3aa: CASSITSGTGFNQPQHF
CDR3nt: TGTGCCAGTAGTATAACCTCCGGGACAGGGTTTAATCAGCCCCAGCATTTT

j_gene: TRBJ1-2
v_gene: TRBV18
d_gene: -
abundance: -
CDR3aa: CASSPRPLLTALLGYTF
CDR3nt: TGTGCCAGCTCACCAAGGCCATTACTGACAGCCCTACTAGGCTACACCTTC

j_gene: TRBJ1-2
v_gene: TRBV12-5
d_gene: -
abundance: -
CDR3aa: CASGFSGAGYGYTF
CDR3nt: TGTGCTAGTGGTTTTTCAGGGGCAGGCTATGGCTACACCTTC

j_gene: TRBJ2-1
v_gene: TRBV7-3
d_gene: -
abundance: -
CDR3aa: CASSLRGPSSYNEQFF
CDR3nt: TGTGCCAGCAGCTTGAGGGGCCCGAGCTCCTACAATGAGCAGTTCTTC

j_gene: TRBJ2-1
v_gene: TRBV7-6
d_gene: -
abundance: once
CDR3aa: CASSRSQGGYNEQFF
CDR3nt: TGTGCCAGCAGCCGAAGCCAGGGGGGGTACAATGAGCAGTTCTTC

j_gene: TRBJ1-3
v_gene: TRBV6-5
d_gene: TRBD1
abundance: -
CDR3aa: CASSETGDRNTIYF
CDR3nt: TGTGCCAGCAGTGAGACAGGGGATAGAAACACCATATATTTT

j_gene: TRBJ1-4
v_gene: TRBV6-1
d_gene: -
abundance: -
CDR3aa: CASSEMVQGSATNEKLFF
CDR3nt: TGTGCCAGCAGTGAAATGGTACAGGGTTCTGCAACTAATGAAAAACTGTTTTTT

j_gene: TRBJ1-4
v_gene: TRBV6-1
d_gene: TRBD1
abundance: once
CDR3aa: CASSFSQGAGEKLFF
CDR3nt: TGTGCCAGCAGTTTTTCCCAGGGGGCAGGTGAAAAACTGTTTTTT

j_gene: TRBJ2-3
v_gene: TRBV5-1
d_gene: -
abundance: -
CDR3aa: CASSLGDTQYF
CDR3nt: TGCGCCAGCAGCTTGGGAGATACGCAGTATTTT

j_gene: TRBJ1-2
v_gene: TRBV2
d_gene: -
abundance: -
CDR3aa: CASSQTWARGGYTF
CDR3nt: TGTGCCAGCAGTCAGACGTGGGCGCGCGGCGGCTACACCTTC

j_gene: TRBJ2-3
v_gene: TRBV7-6
d_gene: -
abundance: -
CDR3aa: CASSQGWGTDTQYF
CDR3nt: TGTGCCAGCAGTCAGGGATGGGGCACAGATACGCAGTATTTT

j_gene: TRBJ2-1
v_gene: TRBV14
d_gene: TRBD2
abundance: -
CDR3aa: CASSVRDYPLNEQFF
CDR3nt: TGTGCCAGCAGCGTCCGGGACTACCCGTTAAATGAGCAGTTCTTC

j_gene: TRBJ2-7
v_gene: TRBV4-1
d_gene: TRBD2
abundance: -
CDR3aa: CASSHAPGGHEQYF
CDR3nt: TGCGCCAGCAGTCACGCCCCGGGGGGGCACGAGCAGTACTTC

j_gene: TRBJ2-1
v_gene: TRBV19
d_gene: TRBD1
abundance: -
CDR3aa: CASSARQGNNEQFF
CDR3nt: TGTGCCAGTAGTGCCCGACAGGGAAACAATGAGCAGTTCTTC

j_gene: TRBJ2-1
v_gene: TRBV6-6
d_gene: -
abundance: -
CDR3aa: CASSYRDNEQFF
CDR3nt: TGTGCCAGCAGTTACCGAGATAATGAGCAGTTCTTC

j_gene: TRBJ1-2
v_gene: TRBV28
d_gene: -
abundance: -
CDR3aa: CASSWAEGGYTF
CDR3nt: TGTGCCAGCAGTTGGGCCGAGGGTGGCTACACCTTC

j_gene: TRBJ2-7
v_gene: TRBV29-1
d_gene: -
abundance: -
CDR3aa: CSVEDPLYEQYF
CDR3nt: TGCAGCGTTGAAGACCCCCTCTACGAGCAGTACTTC

j_gene: TRBJ1-3
v_gene: TRBV6-1
d_gene: TRBD1
abundance: -
CDR3aa: CASTLGGHSGNTIYF
CDR3nt: TGTGCCAGCACCCTAGGGGGCCACTCTGGAAACACCATATATTTT

j_gene: TRBJ2-5
v_gene: TRBV2
d_gene: -
abundance: -
CDR3aa: CASKKETQYF
CDR3nt: TGTGCCAGCAAGAAAGAGACCCAGTACTTC

j_gene: TRBJ1-1
v_gene: TRBV7-9
d_gene: -
abundance: -
CDR3aa: CASSLGFRTEAFF
CDR3nt: TGTGCCAGCAGCTTAGGGTTTCGCACTGAAGCTTTCTTT

j_gene: TRBJ2-1
v_gene: TRBV2
d_gene: -
abundance: once
CDR3aa: CASSDFTDEQFF
CDR3nt: TGTGCCAGCAGTGATTTTACGGATGAGCAGTTCTTC